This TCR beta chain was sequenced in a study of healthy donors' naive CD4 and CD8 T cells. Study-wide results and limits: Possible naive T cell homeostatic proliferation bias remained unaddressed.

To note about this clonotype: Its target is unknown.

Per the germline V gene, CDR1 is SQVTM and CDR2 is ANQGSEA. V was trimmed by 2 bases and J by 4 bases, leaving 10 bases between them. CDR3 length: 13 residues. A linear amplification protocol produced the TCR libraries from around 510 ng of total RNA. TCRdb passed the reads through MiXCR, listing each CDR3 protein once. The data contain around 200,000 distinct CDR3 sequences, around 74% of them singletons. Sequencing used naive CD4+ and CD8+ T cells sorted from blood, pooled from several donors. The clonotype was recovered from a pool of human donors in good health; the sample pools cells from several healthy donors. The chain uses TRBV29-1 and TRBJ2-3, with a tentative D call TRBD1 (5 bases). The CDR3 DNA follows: TGCAGCGTTGAATTTCAGGGCGCAGATACGCAGTATTTT. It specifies CSVEFQGADTQYF.